This T cell receptor (beta chain) appears in the sequencing data of a study of T cell repertoires in cytomegalovirus infection. Study-level information: Evidence of both CMV infection and a matching HLA type came from public TCR beta signatures. Study conclusions and caveats: Across the ex vivo response, the dominant clonotypes were HLA-C-restricted CMV-specific TCR beta clonotypes. Public TCR beta family frequency separated CMV-and-HLA carriers, including in an independent cohort.

Each CDR3 protein gets one entry after TCRdb re-called the reads with MiXCR. The data show more than 650,000 distinct CDR3 sequences, 35% to 45% seen once. About this clonotype: The antigen is unknown.

Germline assignment: CDR1 MDHEN and CDR2 SYDVKM. V lost 2 bases and J 3 bases, leaving 5 bases between the germline ends. This CDR3 region has 12 residues. Sequenced material: PBMCs. The V call is TRBV28, the J call TRBJ2-7; D is unclear. The sequence derives from a human donor in good health (CMV status not recorded). Some clones in this sample may be carry-over from other donors' samples. Written as DNA, the CDR3 is TGTGCCAGCAGTTTAAAGCTCTACGAGCAGTACTTC. It is translated as CASSLKLYEQYF.